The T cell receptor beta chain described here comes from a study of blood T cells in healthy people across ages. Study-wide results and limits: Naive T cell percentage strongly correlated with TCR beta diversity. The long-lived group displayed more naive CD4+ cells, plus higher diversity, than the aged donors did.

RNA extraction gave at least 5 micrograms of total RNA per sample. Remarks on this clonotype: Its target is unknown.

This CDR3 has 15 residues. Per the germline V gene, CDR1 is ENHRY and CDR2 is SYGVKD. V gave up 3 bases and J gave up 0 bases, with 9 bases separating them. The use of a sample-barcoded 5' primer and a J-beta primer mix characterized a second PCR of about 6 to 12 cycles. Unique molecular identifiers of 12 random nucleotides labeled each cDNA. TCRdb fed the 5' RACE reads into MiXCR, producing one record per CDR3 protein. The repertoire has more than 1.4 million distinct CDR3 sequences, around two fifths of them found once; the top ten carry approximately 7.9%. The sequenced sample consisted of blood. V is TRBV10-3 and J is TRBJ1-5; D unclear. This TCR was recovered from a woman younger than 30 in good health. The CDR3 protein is CAISEKAYSNQPQHF. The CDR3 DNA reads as TGTGCCATCAGTGAAAAGGCTTATAGCAATCAGCCCCAGCATTTT.